The present T cell receptor (beta chain) was sequenced within a study of shared clonotypes between healthy human individuals (dated by TCRdb to 2018 to 2020). Turning to the overall study: The cohort comprised two women and a few men aged 18 to 49 years. For each donor, CD4 naive and CD4 memory were each run on three plates, CD8 naive on two plates, and CD8 memory on one plate. To estimate repertoire size and how much clonotype sharing occurs between individuals, the study deeply sequenced the blood TCR repertoires of several healthy adults. Different laboratories and diverse techniques were used to prepare libraries and sequence TCR repertoires, to increase sequencing depth and limit assay-specific biases. Between about 0.85 and 8.9 billion PBMCs per donor were obtained by leukapheresis.

Healthy HIV-negative adults with no recently reported acute infections or vaccinations were included as donors. Every donor was a Caucasian adult residing in Nashville, Tennessee, USA. CD4+ T cells were enriched through magnetic negative selection, after which naive cells were positively selected on CD45RA and the remaining negative fraction served as the memory subset. Blood was obtained by leukapheresis, after which PBMCs were separated by Ficoll-Histopaque density gradient centrifugation and cryopreserved in liquid nitrogen vapor phase. Analytical flow cytometry was used to check the purity and quantity of every magnetically sorted T cell population. Each sorted fraction had its genomic DNA isolated and then quantified by UV absorbance on a Nanodrop 2000c. A note on this clone: Its antigen target is currently unknown. Nothing much larger sits one base from this clone, and base qualities are not available.

Using the deep immunoSEQ assay, TCR CDR3 regions were amplified from genomic DNA by multiplex PCR. For each cell subset, the extracted genomic DNA was distributed evenly across all wells of several immunoSEQ 96-well plates, and each plate served as one replicate. For sorted subsets, each replicate PCR was loaded with 200 ng genomic DNA, equivalent to roughly 30,000 T cell genomes. The purified libraries were quantified using a Qubit 3.0 fluorometer, sized with a Bioanalyzer 2100, and then quantified again using the KAPA Library Quantification kit. A separate single-read 150-cycle Illumina NextSeq 550 flow cell was used to sequence each immunoSEQ 96-well plate. In the original analysis: Because the immunoSEQ output held only junctional sequences and lacked quality scores, the filtering could not match the filtering applied to full-length reads. Sequences were annotated with PyIR, a Python wrapper for IgBLAST v1.9, using IMGT germline references to assign V/J genes and CDR3. Reads with weak V/J assignments (E-value above 1e-6), missing CDR3, stop codons, out-of-frame junctions, or ambiguous translated residues were removed. V3J clonotypes were defined as sequences sharing the same inferred V gene, J gene, and CDR3 amino acid sequence. The percentage overlap between two repertoires was calculated by dividing the number of shared unique clonotypes by the size of the smaller repertoire. Repertoire richness was assessed with RTK rarefaction, the Chao1 estimator, and Recon v2.1 estimates of unobserved clonotypes. Generation probabilities were computed with OLGA for all TCRbeta clonotypes obtained by the gDNA method from a handful of donors. TCRdb obtained this table from immuneACCESS and retained in-frame rearrangements with V and J assigned. These tables miss some clones; where compared with another copy, unresolved V genes account for less than half of the shortfall, and the remainder is unexplained. V and J calls and clone size are as listed in that table; D and trimming were resolved from the DNA. This sample comprises some 1 million clones, roughly 75% of them detected only once. Over 1.3% of the sample belongs to the ten largest clones.

Paper-wide results and their limitations: Pairwise subsampling led to the expectation that sequencing depth would affect the degree of clonotype sharing among donors. Only blood was sampled, and tissue TCR repertoires likely differ from those in blood. About 4.5% of naive CD4, roughly 3.5% of naive CD8, about 2.4% of memory CD4, and less than 0.45% of memory CD8 clonotypes were shared across a few donors. Incomplete sequencing was indicated by rarefaction of sorted-subset datasets, despite the large sequencing depth. Clonotypes shared by all four sorted-subset donors showed higher generation probabilities than non-shared clonotypes. Larger estimated clonotype richness was generally found for naive subsets than for memory subsets. Because the study included a small number of donors, the genetic and exposure-history diversity represented was limited.

The sequenced sample was memory CD4+ T cells sorted from blood. What this sample's cell subset or site label stands for: CD45RA-negative fraction. The receptor was isolated from a man aged 18 to 29 in good health.

The CDR3 is CASSQGLRTEAFF. The DNA sequence follows: TGTGCCAGCAGTCAGGGGTTAAGAACTGAAGCTTTCTTT. The V and J segments used are TRBV6-6 and TRBJ1-1, with a tentative D gene TRBD1 over 6 matching bases. The CDR3 runs 13 amino acids, cysteine and phenylalanine included. The entry retains the CDR3 DNA only, 39 bases that are in frame from base 1. The junction carries 12 bases between V and J, which are trimmed by 5 bases and 5 bases respectively. CDR1 and CDR2 are read off the germline V gene (reference sequence) as MNHNY and SVGAGI.